This passage covers 2 T cell receptor beta chains from one sample sequenced in a study of blood T cell repertoires in COVID-19. Clones were read by immunoSEQ multiplex PCR, and TCRdb kept only the in-frame ones, dropping some. Of 400,000 to 500,000 clones in the sample, around nine tenths were seen once. The material sequenced was PBMCs or T cells enriched from blood (not recorded which). The receptors come from a woman in her 40s who had recovered from COVID-19.

This clone appeared a single time. CDR3: CASTGWQSIQETQYF. The CDR3 nucleotides are TGTGCCAGCACGGGGTGGCAATCAATACAAGAGACCCAGTACTTC. J is TRBJ2-5 and V is TRBV7-2; possible D gene TRBD2, 5 bases. Trimming took off 7 bases at V and 2 bases at J, with 17 bases between the two ends. CDR3 length: 15 amino acids. The germline CDR1 and CDR2 sequences are SGHTA and FQGNSA. The full variable domain, completed using reference TRBV7-2 and TRBJ2-5, is GAGVSQSPSNKVTEKGKDVELRCDPISGHTALYWYRQSLGQGLEFLIYFQGNSAPDKSGLPSDRFSAERTGGSVSTLTIQRTQQEDSAVYLCASTGWQSIQETQYFGPGTRLLVL.

This chain links TRBV11-2 with TRBJ1-2, with D perhaps TRBD1 (5 bases). The CDR3 contains 15 residues. V lost 1 base and J lost 4, with 13 bases in between. Germline V gene sequence: CDR1 SGHAT, CDR2 FQNNGV. This CDR3 reads CASSLVFQGTYGYTF. In DNA form, the CDR3 reads TGTGCCAGCAGCTTAGTGTTCCAGGGAACCTATGGCTACACCTTC.